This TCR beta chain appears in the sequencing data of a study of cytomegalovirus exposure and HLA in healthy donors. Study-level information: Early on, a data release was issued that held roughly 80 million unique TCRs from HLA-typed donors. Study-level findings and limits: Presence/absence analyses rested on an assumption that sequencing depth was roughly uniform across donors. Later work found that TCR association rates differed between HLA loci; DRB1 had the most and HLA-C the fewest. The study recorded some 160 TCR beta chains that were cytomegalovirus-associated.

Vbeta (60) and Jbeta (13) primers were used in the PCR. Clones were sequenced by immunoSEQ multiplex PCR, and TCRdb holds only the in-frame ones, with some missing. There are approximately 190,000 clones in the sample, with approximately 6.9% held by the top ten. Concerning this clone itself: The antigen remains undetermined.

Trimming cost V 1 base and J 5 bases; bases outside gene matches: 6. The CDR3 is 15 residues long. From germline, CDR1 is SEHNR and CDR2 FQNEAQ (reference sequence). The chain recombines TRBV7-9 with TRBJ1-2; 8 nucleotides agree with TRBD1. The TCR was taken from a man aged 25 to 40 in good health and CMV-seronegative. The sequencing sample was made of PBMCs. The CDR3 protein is CASSLVGTGGYGYTF. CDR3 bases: TGTGCCAGCAGCTTAGTAGGGACAGGCGGGTATGGCTACACCTTC.